This T cell receptor (beta chain) was retrieved from a study of OX40 agonist ivuxolimab in advanced cancers. Describing the broader study: Ivuxolimab, which targeted the costimulatory receptor OX40 (CD134), was an agonistic, fully human IgG2 monoclonal antibody. Intravenous ivuxolimab was administered to patients every 2 weeks at six dose levels: 0.01, 0.1, 0.3, 1.5, 3 and 10 mg/kg. Of the roughly 54 dose-escalation patients, hepatocellular carcinoma was present in 19, melanoma in some 15, renal cell carcinoma in 9 and head and neck cancer in 9. In the dose-escalation cohort, around 80% of patients were male, and the mean age was roughly 60 years with a range of roughly 20 to 79. Prior anti-PD-1, anti-PD-L1 or anti-CTLA-4 therapy was permitted, and less than 45% of dose-escalation patients had received checkpoint inhibitors. Partial responses occurred in three dose-escalation patients, of whom one had hepatocellular carcinoma and two had cutaneous melanoma. The point of sequencing TCRbeta in the periphery was to test whether ivuxolimab changed TCR sequence diversity and drove clonal T-cell expansion. The paper covers the monotherapy dose-escalation part of the phase I ivuxolimab trial, which included N of about 51 patients.

Patients with a history of autoimmune disease or receiving systemic immunosuppression were excluded from the trial. In every dose cohort, peripheral blood was drawn for TCR sequencing at baseline, cycle 4 day 1, and cycle 7 day 1. Samples were obtained from an open-label, multicenter, first-in-human phase I dose-escalation trial of ivuxolimab. The trial enrolled adults with locally advanced or metastatic head and neck squamous cell, hepatocellular, melanoma or renal cell carcinoma. Before TCR sequencing, CD4+ T cells and CD8+ T cells were sorted from peripheral blood as separate populations. For sequencing of the TCRbeta CDR3 region, genomic DNA was extracted from the sorted cells. The immunoSEQ Assay was used for sequencing of TCRbeta CDR3 regions. The table was pulled from immuneACCESS by TCRdb, which kept in-frame rearrangements only. Such tables lose some clones; where checked, under half of the loss comes from unresolved V genes, and the rest has no known cause. Within this sample are some 14,000 clones, with around 80% of them counted one time only. The ten biggest clones cover about 19% of the sample.

As regards this clone: The antigen it binds to is not known. Per-base quality was not reported, and no clone a single base away is much larger than it.

Broader findings and caveats from the paper: After ivuxolimab, more expanded clones were found on average in CD8+ T cells than in CD4+ T cells. Which antigens the clonally expanded peripheral T cells were specific for was not determined. Low levels of normalized T-cell clonal expansion were also shown by some nonresponding patients. At doses of 0.1 to 3.0 mg/kg, clonal expansion of both CD4+ and CD8+ blood T cells was observed from baseline to week 6. In partial responders in the 0.1-3.0 mg/kg groups, normalized peripheral clonal expansion was found to be among the lowest, especially among CD8+ T cells.

From a lookup of the germline V gene, CDR1 and CDR2 are SGHRS and YFSETQ. Trimming costs V 4 bases and J 0 bases, and their ends lie 16 bases apart. There are 16 amino acids in the CDR3, from cysteine to phenylalanine inclusive. Of all the DNA, just the CDR3 is kept, 48 bases in frame from base 1. The source is an adult with an advanced solid tumor such as melanoma, head and neck, liver or kidney cancer. This specimen consisted of CD4+ or CD8+ T cells sorted from blood, obtained in a trial of the OX40 agonist ivuxolimab. The chain uses TRBV5-1 and TRBJ1-1; the D gene remains uncertain. CDR3 reads: CASSPPAGSLNTEAFF. The DNA reads TGCGCCAGCAGCCCCCCGGCGGGAAGTTTGAACACTGAAGCTTTCTTT.